The 27 T cell receptor beta chains below were found in one sample sequenced in a study of T cell changes during pregnancy in multiple sclerosis. Some clones are missing from TCRdb's copy, which holds only in-frame ones; the method was immunoSEQ multiplex PCR. Among just under 20,000 clones listed, nearly 90% were seen once. Specimen: CD8+ T cells from peripheral blood mononuclear cells, collected in the second trimester of pregnancy. The source is a female donor in good health, enrolled as a control in a pregnancy study.

The V and J genes are TRBV6-4 and TRBJ2-1; TRBD2 matches at 8 bases. CDR1 is MRHNA and CDR2 is SNTAGT in the germline V gene. The CDR3 consists of 14 residues. V lost 8 bases to trimming and J lost 8 bases; unmatched junction nucleotides: 11. The CDR3 here is CASSTSGSEDEQFF. The CDR3 DNA reads TGTGCCAGCTCTACGAGCGGGAGTGAGGATGAGCAGTTCTTC.

The rearrangement uses TRBV27 and TRBJ1-1; 7 positions match TRBD1. The CDR3 is made up of 15 amino acids. Germline V gives CDR1 MNHEY, CDR2 SMNVEV (reference sequence). J gave up 5 bases and V 5 bases, and 11 bases lay outside the gene matches. The CDR3 reads CASSVQGGGSTEAFF. CDR3 sequence (DNA): TGTGCCAGCAGTGTGCAGGGGGGCGGTTCGACTGAAGCTTTCTTT.

The genes are TRBV15 and TRBJ2-7; weak D call: TRBD1 (6 bases). The CDR3 contains 13 residues. V dropped 8 bases and J dropped 2 bases, with 13 bases sitting between them. In germline, CDR1 is LNHNV, CDR2 YYDKDF (reference sequence). The CDR3 sequence is CATRAGVTYEQYF. The CDR3 nucleotides read TGTGCCACCCGGGCAGGGGTCACCTACGAGCAGTACTTC.

The J gene is TRBJ2-7, the V gene TRBV7-9, with D perhaps matching TRBD1 (5 bases). Between the trimmed V and J ends, which lost 5 bases and 2 bases, there was a span of 7 bases. CDR1 and CDR2 (germline): SEHNR, FQNEAQ (reference sequence). The CDR3 runs 12 residues. CDR3 nucleotide sequence: TGTGCCAGCAGCCCAGGGCCCTACGAGCAGTACTTC. Its translation is CASSPGPYEQYF. Supplemented by reference TRBV7-9 and TRBJ2-7, the full variable domain reads DTGVSQNPRHKITKRGQNVTFRCDPISEHNRLYWYRQTLGQGPEFLTYFQNEAQLEKSRLLSDRFSAERPKGSFSTLEIQRTEQGDSAMYLCASSPGPYEQYFGPGTRLTVT.

The CDR3 sequence is CASSLIASYGYTF. CDR3 nucleotide sequence: TGTGCCAGCAGTTTAATTGCCAGCTATGGCTACACCTTC. The chain employs TRBV28 and TRBJ1-2; no reliable D call. Germline lookup yields CDR1 MDHEN and CDR2 SYDVKM. The V end lost 2 bases, the J end lost 4 bases, and 8 bases lay between the germline ends. This CDR3 region has 13 residues.

Regarding this clone: At one boundary the junction diverges from the germline segment, which might be a read error. The V and J genes are TRBV7-7 and TRBJ2-3, with D unresolved. This CDR3 contains 14 residues. The germline gives CDR1 SSHAT, CDR2 FNYEAQ (reference sequence). The CDR3 is CASSPEVSTDTQYF. Here the CDR3 DNA reads TGTGCTAGCAGCCCAGAAGTTAGCACAGATACGCAGTATTTT.

This clone was recorded a few times. V is TRBV6-4 and J is TRBJ2-1; D might be TRBD1 (7 bases). The CDR3 is 17 residues long. V shed 3 bases and J shed 4 bases, with 19 bases lying between them. Germline CDR1 is MRHNA and CDR2 is SNTAGT. The CDR3 DNA is TGTGCCAGCAGTGAAGGATCTGGAGGGGGCGATTACAATGAGCAGTTCTTC. Protein: CASSEGSGGGDYNEQFF.

This clone was seen a single time. This chain connects TRBV5-1 to TRBJ2-1, with a possible D match to TRBD1 (6 bases). V was trimmed by 9 bases and J by 6 bases, leaving 16 bases between them. CDR1 SGHRS and CDR2 YFSETQ come from the germline V gene. The CDR3 loop spans 13 amino acids. This chain's CDR3 is CATRQVGTNEQFF. For the CDR3, the DNA is TGCGCCACGAGACAGGTCGGGACCAATGAGCAGTTCTTC.

V usage is TRBV6-5 and J usage is TRBJ2-1, with 15 positions matching TRBD2. Germline V CDR1 and CDR2: MNHEY, SVGAGI. The V segment lost 5 bases and the J segment 9 bases; nucleotides outside the gene matches: 2. This CDR3 region has 14 residues. The CDR3 nucleotides are TGTGCCAGCAGTGGGACTAGCGGGAGGCGTGAGCAGTTCTTC. Translating gives CASSGTSGRREQFF.

This clone came up a few times. This sequence joins TRBV9 and TRBJ1-1, with a weak D call TRBD1 (5 bases). CDR3 length: 14 amino acids. The germline V gene has CDR1 SGDLS and CDR2 YYNGEE. The V gene lost 0 bases and the J gene lost 3 bases, with 9 bases spanning the gap. CDR3 nucleotide sequence: TGTGCCAGCAGCGTAGGAGGGGAGGACACTGAAGCTTTCTTT. Its translation: CASSVGGEDTEAFF.

V gene TRBV6-1 combines with J gene TRBJ1-5; 7 bases match TRBD1. V shed 5 bases, J shed 6 bases, and the junction held 7 bases outside the gene matches. In germline, CDR1 is MNHNS, CDR2 SASEGT. The CDR3 is 14 residues long. CDR3 sequence (DNA): TGTGCCAGCAGTCTTGGACAGGAGGCTCAGCCCCAGCATTTT. It yields the protein CASSLGQEAQPQHF.

The CDR3 bases are TGTGCCAGCAAAGGGACTCCTACCGTCACCGGGGAGCTGTTTTTT. Its protein is CASKGTPTVTGELFF. V and J are TRBV7-9 and TRBJ2-2; D may be TRBD2 (6 bases). Trimming stripped 7 bases from V and 4 bases from J, with 16 bases between. This CDR3 comprises 15 residues. In germline, CDR1 is SEHNR, CDR2 FQNEAQ (reference sequence).

This chain uses TRBV7-9 with TRBJ1-1; no reliable D call. CDR3 length: 15 amino acids. Germline V CDR1 and CDR2: SEHNR, FQNEAQ (reference sequence). V was shortened by 6 bases and J by 10 bases, with 24 bases between the two germline ends. The DNA for the CDR3 is TGTGCCAGCAGGACCCCCGCATCCCGACCGGAGGGAGCTTTCTTT. It codes for CASRTPASRPEGAFF.

The chain couples TRBV27 to TRBJ2-7; D is possibly TRBD2 (6 bases). The CDR3 covers 14 residues. Germline V gene sequence: CDR1 MNHEY, CDR2 SMNVEV (reference sequence). V shed 2 bases and J shed 2 bases, with 10 bases lying between them. The DNA of the CDR3 is TGTGCCAGCAGTTTACAGGGAGGAGCCTACGAGCAGTACTTC. Amino acid sequence: CASSLQGGAYEQYF.

The DNA for the CDR3 is TGTGCCAGCAGTTACTCGATCCGGGGGGGCTACGAGCAGTACTTC. Residues: CASSYSIRGGYEQYF. The rearrangement links TRBV6-5 to TRBJ2-7; 8 bases agree with TRBD2. Unmatched junction bases numbered 4, after V lost 0 bases and J lost 3 bases. CDR3 length equals 15 residues. Per germline, CDR1 MNHEY and CDR2 SVGAGI.

V and J are TRBV7-3 and TRBJ2-3; D is uncertain. Germline values: CDR1 SGHTA, CDR2 FQGTGA. CDR3 length: 17 amino acids. V lost 5 bases and J lost 2, with 20 bases in between. CDR3 bases: TGTGCCAGCAGCCCTTCTCCCACCTACTCCTACACAGATACGCAGTATTTT. Encoded protein: CASSPSPTYSYTDTQYF.

The rearrangement joins TRBV6-4 to TRBJ2-6, with no clear D. The V end was cut by 4 bases, the J end by 0 bases, with 4 bases between. This CDR3 has 14 residues. The germline V gene encodes CDR1 MRHNA and CDR2 SNTAGT. CDR3 nucleotide sequence: TGTGCCAGCAGTGTAGTCTCTGGGGCCAACGTCCTGACTTTC. Protein sequence: CASSVVSGANVLTF.

This clone was observed a handful of times. One end of the junction does not line up with germline, which may come from a read error. J is TRBJ2-3 and V is TRBV7-7, with 7 bases matching TRBD2. The CDR3 has 13 residues. Per germline, CDR1 SSHAT and CDR2 FNYEAQ (reference sequence). Here the CDR3 reads CASSSGVGDTQYF. Here the CDR3 DNA reads TGTGCTAGCAGCAGCGGGGTGGGGGATACGCAGTATTTT.

This rearrangement joins TRBV7-9 to TRBJ2-5; 9 bases align to TRBD2. Germline V lookup: CDR1 SEHNR, CDR2 FQNEAQ (reference sequence). The CDR3 has 17 amino acids. Trimming removed 1 base from V and 4 bases from J; junction bases left unmatched: 10. CDR3 nucleotides: TGTGCCAGCAGCTTAGGATTCGCCGGGCGGGAGGGAGAGACCCAGTACTTC. This sequence encodes CASSLGFAGREGETQYF.

The chain links TRBV27 to TRBJ1-1; 8 bases agree with TRBD1. Per the germline V gene, CDR1 is MNHEY and CDR2 is SMNVEV (reference sequence). Trimming cost V 5 bases and J 6 bases; bases outside gene matches: 8. This CDR3 comprises 14 residues. The CDR3 here is CASSTRTGLPEAFF. CDR3 in DNA: TGTGCCAGCAGTACCCGGACAGGGCTCCCTGAAGCTTTCTTT.

Turning to this clone: A read error may produce the germline difference seen at one junction end. The chain links TRBV2 to TRBJ2-7; TRBD2 might be the D (5 bases). The CDR3 runs 11 residues. In germline, CDR1 is SNHLY, CDR2 FYNNEI. Here the CDR3 reads CASSEEVGVGF. The CDR3, as DNA: TGTGCCAGCAGTGAAGAGGTCGGGGTGGGATTC.

This clone was seen only a few times. The chain combines TRBV30 with TRBJ1-2; 7 bases match TRBD1. This CDR3 spans 13 amino acids. Germline trimming cut 3 bases from V and 3 bases from J; bases unmatched to any gene: 4. CDR1 is GTSNPN and CDR2 is SVGIG in the germline V gene (reference sequence). CDR3 sequence (DNA): TGTGCCTGGAGCGACAGGGAATACTATGGCTACACCTTC. It is translated as CAWSDREYYGYTF.

The chain couples TRBV5-8 to TRBJ1-6; D call uncertain. The CDR3 is 13 residues long. In germline, CDR1 is SGHTS, CDR2 YDEGEE. V lost 2 bases and J 13 bases, leaving 13 bases between the germline ends. The CDR3 DNA sequence: TGTGCCAGCAGCTTAAGGAGGGAGCGTCCCCTCCACTTT. Its protein product is CASSLRRERPLHF.

The J gene is TRBJ2-5, the V gene TRBV9; TRBD2 agrees at 13 bases. This CDR3 region has 15 residues. V was pared by 3 bases and J by 4 bases, with 3 bases of the junction left unmatched. CDR1 SGDLS and CDR2 YYNGEE come from the germline V gene. The CDR3 loop is CASSGRTSGRETQYF. DNA of the CDR3: TGTGCCAGCAGCGGGAGGACTAGCGGGAGAGAGACCCAGTACTTC. Looking up the rest from reference TRBV9 and TRBJ2-5 gives the full variable domain: DSGVTQTPKHLITATGQRVTLRCSPRSGDLSVYWYQQSLDQGLQFLIQYYNGEERAKGNILERFSAQQFPDLHSELNLSSLELGDSALYFCASSGRTSGRETQYFGPGTRLLVL.

The chain links TRBV9 to TRBJ1-6; D remains unclear. The CDR3 sequence is 17 residues long. Germline values: CDR1 SGDLS, CDR2 YYNGEE. Trimming stripped 2 bases from V and 5 bases from J, with 17 bases between. CDR3 loop: CASSVYPVPQHNSPLHF. As DNA, the CDR3 is TGTGCCAGCAGCGTCTACCCGGTTCCCCAACATAATTCACCCCTCCACTTT.

The chain joins TRBV6-6 to TRBJ2-7; TRBD2 aligns across 7 bases. The CDR3 has 13 amino acids. Germline trimming cut 7 bases from V and 2 bases from J; bases unmatched to any gene: 5. Germline CDR1 reads MNHNY; CDR2 reads SVGAGI (reference sequence). The CDR3 protein is CASIPAGTYEQYF. CDR3 coding DNA: TGTGCCAGCATCCCAGCGGGAACCTACGAGCAGTACTTC.

Comments on this clone: Other DNA sequences in the same sample also yield this CDR3. The chain links TRBV18 to TRBJ2-1, with a tentative D call TRBD1 (6 bases). The germline CDR1 and CDR2 sequences are KGHSH and LQKENI. Trimming left V 2 bases short and J 4 bases short, with 6 bases between. This CDR3 region has 13 residues. The CDR3 DNA sequence: TGTGCCAGCTCACCAACAGGGTACAATGAGCAGTTCTTC. Amino acids: CASSPTGYNEQFF.